This T cell receptor beta chain is drawn from a study of shared clonotypes between healthy human individuals. Study as a whole: Per donor, three plates held CD4 naive cells, three held CD4 memory, two held CD8 naive and one held CD8 memory.

About this clone itself: Antigen specificity is unknown. A read error may account for a junction end that differs from germline.

Germline CDR1 is SGHTA and CDR2 is FQGNSA. The CDR3 length is 13 residues. In the sorted-subset replicate PCRs, approximately 200 ng DNA, 30,000 or so T cell genomes, was used. Profiling relied on immunoSEQ multiplex PCR, and the TCRdb table lists in-frame clones only, not all of them. The sample comprises 190,000 or so clones, over 50% of which are singletons, and roughly 10% rests with the top ten. Study results and caveats: An anticipated effect of sequencing depth on clonotype sharing among donors was recognized. Non-shared clonotypes had lower generation probabilities than clonotypes shared by all four sorted-subset donors.

The sequencing sample was made of memory CD4+ T cells sorted from blood. Subset denoted: CD45RA-negative fraction. The chain uses TRBV7-2 and TRBJ2-4; D possibly corresponds to TRBD2 (5 bases). This clonotype originated in a young man in good health. This CDR3 is CASRREAQNIQYF. DNA of the CDR3: TGTGCCAGCAGACGGGAAGCCCAAAACATTCAGTACTTC.